A single sample gave rise to the 5 T cell receptor beta chains below, sequenced in a study of response to subunit inactivated influenza vaccine. TCRdb passed the RT-PCR reads through MiXCR, listing each CDR3 protein once. Here the sample spans roughly 650,000 distinct CDR3 sequences, around 15% being singletons. The sample in question was PBMCs from blood, obtained roughly 15 days before vaccination. These receptors were taken from a man aged 45-65 years who received an inactivated influenza vaccine.

The chain combines TRBV20-1 with TRBJ2-3; D gene ambiguous. V lost 5 bases and J 1 base, leaving 10 bases between the germline ends. The germline CDR1 and CDR2 sequences are DFQATT and SNEGSKA (reference sequence). The CDR3 is 13 amino acids. The CDR3 nucleotides are TGCAGTGCTGCCGACCGGGGCACAGATACGCAGTATTTT. This encodes CSAADRGTDTQYF.

V usage is TRBV5-5 and J usage is TRBJ2-1; no reliable D call. The length of the CDR3 is 14 residues. V was clipped by 0 bases and J by 7 bases, with 11 bases between them. CDR1 SGHKS and CDR2 YYEKEE come from the germline V gene (reference sequence). DNA for the CDR3: TGTGCCAGCAGCTTGGCCCCCTCCTCGAATGAGCAGTTCTTC. Translating gives CASSLAPSSNEQFF.

This clonotype was counted between two and nine times. V gene TRBV7-2 combines with J gene TRBJ1-6, with no clear D. The CDR3 consists of 14 residues. V lost 1 base and J 7 bases, leaving 8 bases between the germline ends. Germline loops: CDR1 SGHTA, CDR2 FQGNSA. The CDR3 region is CASSLGGRNSPLHF. The CDR3 region has the DNA TGTGCCAGCAGCTTAGGCGGACGGAATTCACCCCTCCACTTT.

Only a few counts were recorded for this clonotype. This chain connects TRBV29-1 to TRBJ2-2; either TRBD1 or TRBD2 may fit D (6 bases each). CDR1 is SQVTM and CDR2 is ANQGSEA in the germline V gene. The CDR3 length is 13 residues. Trimming pared 8 bases from V and 6 bases from J, leaving 16 bases between. For the CDR3, the DNA is TGCAGCTCCGTGGGGGGCGCATCCGGGGAGCTGTTTTTT. This translates into CSSVGGASGELFF.

The J gene is TRBJ2-7, the V gene TRBV3-1; D ambiguous. The CDR3 is 13 residues long. The V end was cut by 4 bases, the J end by 4 bases, with 11 bases between. The V gene's germline CDR1 is LGHDT and CDR2 YNNKEL (reference sequence). CDR3 nucleotides: TGTGCCAGCAGCCGCTCTATAGAATACGAGCAGTACTTC. This encodes CASSRSIEYEQYF.